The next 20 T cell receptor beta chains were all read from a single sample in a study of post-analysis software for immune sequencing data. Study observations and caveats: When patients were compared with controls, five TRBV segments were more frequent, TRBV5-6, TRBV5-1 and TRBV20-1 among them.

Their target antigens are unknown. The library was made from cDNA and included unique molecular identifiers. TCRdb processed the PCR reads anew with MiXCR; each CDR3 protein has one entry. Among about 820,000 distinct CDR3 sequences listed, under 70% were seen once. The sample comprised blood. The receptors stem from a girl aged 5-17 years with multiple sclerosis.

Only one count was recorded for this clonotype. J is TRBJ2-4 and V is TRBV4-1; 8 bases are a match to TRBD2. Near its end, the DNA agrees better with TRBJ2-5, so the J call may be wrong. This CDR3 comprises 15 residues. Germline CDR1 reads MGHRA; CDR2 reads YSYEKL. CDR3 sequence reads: CASSQVAGNRETQYF. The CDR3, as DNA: TGCGCCAGCAGCCAAGTAGCGGGAAATAGAGAGACCCAGTACTTC.

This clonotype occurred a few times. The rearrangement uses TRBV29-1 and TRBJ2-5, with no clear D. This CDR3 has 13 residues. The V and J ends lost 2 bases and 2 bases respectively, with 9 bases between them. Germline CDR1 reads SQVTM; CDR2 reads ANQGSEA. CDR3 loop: CSVESTTQETQYF. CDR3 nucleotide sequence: TGCAGCGTTGAATCTACTACTCAAGAGACCCAGTACTTC.

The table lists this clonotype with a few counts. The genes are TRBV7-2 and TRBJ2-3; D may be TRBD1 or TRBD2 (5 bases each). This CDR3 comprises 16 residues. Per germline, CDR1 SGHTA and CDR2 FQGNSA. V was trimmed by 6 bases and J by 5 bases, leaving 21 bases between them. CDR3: CASSSRGGTLGDTQYF. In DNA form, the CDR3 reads TGTGCCAGCAGTTCCCGGGGCGGCACCCTAGGAGATACGCAGTATTTT.

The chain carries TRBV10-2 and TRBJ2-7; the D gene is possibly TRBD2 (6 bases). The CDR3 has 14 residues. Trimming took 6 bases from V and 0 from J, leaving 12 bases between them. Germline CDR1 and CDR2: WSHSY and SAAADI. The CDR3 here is CASRRGTFSYEQYF. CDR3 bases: TGCGCCAGCAGACGGGGGACCTTCTCCTACGAGCAGTACTTC.

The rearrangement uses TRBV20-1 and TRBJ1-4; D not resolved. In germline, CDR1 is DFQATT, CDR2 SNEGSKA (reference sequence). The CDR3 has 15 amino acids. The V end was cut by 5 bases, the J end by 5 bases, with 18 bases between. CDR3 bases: TGCAGTGCTTCCGATCGGGCCCGGCGGAATGAAAAACTGTTTTTT. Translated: CSASDRARRNEKLFF.

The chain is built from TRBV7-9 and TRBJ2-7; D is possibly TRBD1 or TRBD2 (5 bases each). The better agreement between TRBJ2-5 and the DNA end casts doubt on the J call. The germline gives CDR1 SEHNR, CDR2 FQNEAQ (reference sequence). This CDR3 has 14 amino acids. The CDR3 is CASSLAGDRETQYF. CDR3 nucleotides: TGTGCCAGCAGCTTAGCGGGGGACCGGGAGACCCAGTACTTC.

CDR3 protein: CASRPELAGGRYNEQFF. CDR3 DNA: TGTGCCAGCAGACCCGAACTAGCGGGGGGGCGATACAATGAGCAGTTCTTC. The J gene is TRBJ2-1, the V gene TRBV27; 13 bases agree with TRBD2. The CDR3 sequence is 17 residues long. CDR1 and CDR2 (germline): MNHEY, SMNVEV (reference sequence). The trim removed 6 bases at V and 4 bases at J, leaving 9 bases unmatched.

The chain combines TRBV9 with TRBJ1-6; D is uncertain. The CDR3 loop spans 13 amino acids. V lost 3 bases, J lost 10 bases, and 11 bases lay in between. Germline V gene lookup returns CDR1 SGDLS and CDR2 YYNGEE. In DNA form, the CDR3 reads TGTGCCAGCAGCGAGGCCCCTGGGTCACCCCTCCACTTT. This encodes CASSEAPGSPLHF. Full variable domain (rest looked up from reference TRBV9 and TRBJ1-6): DSGVTQTPKHLITATGQRVTLRCSPRSGDLSVYWYQQSLDQGLQFLIQYYNGEERAKGNILERFSAQQFPDLHSELNLSSLELGDSALYFCASSEAPGSPLHFGNGTRLTVT.

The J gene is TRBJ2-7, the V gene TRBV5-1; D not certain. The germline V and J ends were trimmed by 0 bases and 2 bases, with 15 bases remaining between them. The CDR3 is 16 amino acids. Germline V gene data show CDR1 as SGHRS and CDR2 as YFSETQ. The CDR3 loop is CASSLVSGTDPYEQYF. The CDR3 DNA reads TGCGCCAGCAGCTTGGTCAGTGGAACGGACCCCTACGAGCAGTACTTC. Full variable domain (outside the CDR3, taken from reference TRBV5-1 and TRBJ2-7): KAGVTQTPRYLIKTRGQQVTLSCSPISGHRSVSWYQQTPGQGLQFLFEYFSETQRNKGNFPGRFSGRQFSNSRSEMNVSTLELGDSALYLCASSLVSGTDPYEQYFGPGTRLTVT.

The CDR3 region has the DNA TGCGCCAGCAGGTTGTCGAACAGGGCAGGGGAGACCCAGTACTTC. As protein: CASRLSNRAGETQYF. This sequence joins TRBV5-1 and TRBJ2-5, with D possibly TRBD1 on 6 matching bases. V was clipped by 5 bases and J by 5 bases, with 19 bases between them. The CDR3 extends over 15 amino acids. CDR1 and CDR2 (germline): SGHRS, YFSETQ.

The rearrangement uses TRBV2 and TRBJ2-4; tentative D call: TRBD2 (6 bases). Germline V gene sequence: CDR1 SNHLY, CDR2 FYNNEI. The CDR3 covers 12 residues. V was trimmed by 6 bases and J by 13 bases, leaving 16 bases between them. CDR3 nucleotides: TGTGCCAGCAGCTGGACTCCTCGGGAGCAGTACTTC. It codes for CASSWTPREQYF.

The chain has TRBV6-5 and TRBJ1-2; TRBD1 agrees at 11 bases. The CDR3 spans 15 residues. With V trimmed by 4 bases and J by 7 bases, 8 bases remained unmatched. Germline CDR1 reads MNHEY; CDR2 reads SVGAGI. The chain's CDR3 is CASSSRTGGSGGYTF. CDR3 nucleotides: TGTGCCAGCAGTTCCCGGACAGGGGGCTCGGGTGGCTACACCTTC.

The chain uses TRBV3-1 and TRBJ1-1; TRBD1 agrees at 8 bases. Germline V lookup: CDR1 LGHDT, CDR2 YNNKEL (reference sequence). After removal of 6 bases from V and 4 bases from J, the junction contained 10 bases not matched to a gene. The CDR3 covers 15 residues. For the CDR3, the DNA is TGTGCCAGCAGACGAAGATTACAGGGGGGCACTGAAGCTTTCTTT. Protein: CASRRRLQGGTEAFF.

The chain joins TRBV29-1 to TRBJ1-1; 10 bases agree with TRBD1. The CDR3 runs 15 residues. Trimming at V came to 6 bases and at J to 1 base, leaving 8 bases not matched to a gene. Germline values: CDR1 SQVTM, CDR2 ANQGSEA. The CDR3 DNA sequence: TGCAGCGTGACCCACCGGACAGGGGGGAACACTGAAGCTTTCTTT. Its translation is CSVTHRTGGNTEAFF.

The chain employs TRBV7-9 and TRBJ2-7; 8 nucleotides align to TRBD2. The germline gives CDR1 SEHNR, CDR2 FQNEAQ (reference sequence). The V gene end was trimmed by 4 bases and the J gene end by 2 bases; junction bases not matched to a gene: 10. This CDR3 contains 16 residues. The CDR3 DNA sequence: TGTGCCAGCAGCTCCTCTGGCGGGGGGCGCACCTACGAGCAGTACTTC. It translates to CASSSSGGGRTYEQYF.

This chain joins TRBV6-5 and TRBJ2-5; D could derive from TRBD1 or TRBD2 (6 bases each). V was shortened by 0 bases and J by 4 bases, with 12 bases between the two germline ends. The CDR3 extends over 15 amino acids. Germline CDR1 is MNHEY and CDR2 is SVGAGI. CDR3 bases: TGTGCCAGCAGTTACTCCGGCAGGGGAGGAGAGACCCAGTACTTC. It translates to CASSYSGRGGETQYF.

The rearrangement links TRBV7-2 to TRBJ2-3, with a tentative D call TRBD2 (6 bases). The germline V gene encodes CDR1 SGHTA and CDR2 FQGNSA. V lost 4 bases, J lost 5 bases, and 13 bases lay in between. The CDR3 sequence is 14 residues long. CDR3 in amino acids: CASSWTSRGDTQYF. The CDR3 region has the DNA TGTGCCAGCAGCTGGACTTCGCGGGGAGATACGCAGTATTTT. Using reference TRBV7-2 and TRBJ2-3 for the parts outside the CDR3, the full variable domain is GAGVSQSPSNKVTEKGKDVELRCDPISGHTALYWYRQSLGQGLEFLIYFQGNSAPDKSGLPSDRFSAERTGGSVSTLTIQRTQQEDSAVYLCASSWTSRGDTQYFGPGTRLTVL.

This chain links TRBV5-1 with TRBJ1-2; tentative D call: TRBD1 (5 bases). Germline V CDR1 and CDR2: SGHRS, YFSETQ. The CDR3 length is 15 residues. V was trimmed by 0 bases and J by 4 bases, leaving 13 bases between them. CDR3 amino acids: CASSLDAGLVYGYTF. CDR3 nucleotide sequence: TGCGCCAGCAGCTTGGATGCGGGACTAGTCTATGGCTACACCTTC.

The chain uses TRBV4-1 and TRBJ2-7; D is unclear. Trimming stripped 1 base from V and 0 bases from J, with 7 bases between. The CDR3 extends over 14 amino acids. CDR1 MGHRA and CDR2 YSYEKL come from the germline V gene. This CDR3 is CASSQGERSYEQYF. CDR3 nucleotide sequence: TGCGCCAGCAGCCAAGGTGAACGCTCCTACGAGCAGTACTTC.

CDR3 sequence: CASSHDPTAPYEQYF. The CDR3, as DNA: TGTGCCAGCAGTCACGACCCGACGGCACCCTACGAGCAGTACTTC. This chain links TRBV6-1 with TRBJ2-5, with D hard to call. The closer fit of TRBJ2-7 to the DNA end suggests the J call may be wrong. This CDR3 spans 15 amino acids. CDR1 MNHNS and CDR2 SASEGT come from the germline V gene.